A selection of T cell receptor beta chains follows, all from one sample in a study of vaccination and CD4 T cells after COVID-19. Which antigens these TCRs recognize remains unknown. TCRdb used MiXCR to reprocess the PCR reads, holding one entry per CDR3 protein. The table has around 18,000 distinct CDR3 sequences, around 52% seen once; the top ten hold 21%. The sample consisted of CD4+ T cells from blood, cultured in vitro, taken about 7 months after SARS-CoV-2 vaccination. The receptors were sampled from a human donor who had recovered from COVID-19. Each CDR3 is given with its conserved first and last residue. D genes are given only for firm matches. Clone sizes are given selectively: once, few, many, or a class where the clone is expanded.

>NA|few|TRBV7-2|TRBJ2-3
CASSRVLSERAQYF
TGTGCCAGCAGCCGCGTTCTGTCGGAAAGAGCGCAGTATTTT
>TRBD2|NA|TRBV11-1|TRBJ2-3
CASTLLAGVADTQYF
TGTGCCAGCACCCTACTAGCGGGGGTTGCGGATACGCAGTATTTT
>NA|few|TRBV12-3/TRBV12-4|TRBJ1-2
CASSKQGGDYGYTF
TGTGCCAGCAGTAAACAGGGTGGGGACTATGGCTACACCTTC
>NA|NA|TRBV12-3/TRBV12-4|TRBJ1-6
CASTGGASTNSPLHF
TGTGCCAGCACCGGCGGGGCCAGTACTAATTCACCCCTCCACTTT
>NA|NA|TRBV11-3|TRBJ2-3
CASSFGEITDTQYF
TGTGCCAGCAGCTTCGGAGAGATCACAGATACGCAGTATTTT
>TRBD1|few|TRBV20-1|TRBJ1-2
CSARTGGYGYTF
TGCAGTGCTAGGACAGGGGGATATGGCTACACCTTC
>TRBD2|NA|TRBV7-2|TRBJ2-5
CASSLLSGTRGRTQYF
TGTGCCAGCAGCTTGCTATCCGGGACTAGGGGCCGGACCCAGTACTTC
>NA|few|TRBV11-1|TRBJ1-6
CASSLPGLGSPLHF
TGTGCCAGCAGCCTACCGGGCCTGGGGTCACCCCTCCACTTT
>NA|NA|TRBV12-3/TRBV12-4|TRBJ2-5
CASALGRRRQETQYF
TGTGCCAGCGCCTTGGGGAGGCGGCGCCAAGAGACCCAGTACTTC
>NA|NA|TRBV15|TRBJ1-2
CATSRDLSDSYTF
TGTGCCACCAGCAGAGATTTGTCGGACAGCTACACCTTC
>TRBD1|NA|TRBV6-5|TRBJ2-5
CASSYPTGATETQYF
TGTGCCAGCAGTTACCCGACAGGGGCCACAGAGACCCAGTACTTC
>NA|few|TRBV6-1|TRBJ1-2
CASRQPPGGATPYYGYTF
TGTGCCAGCAGACAACCCCCGGGAGGGGCTACCCCGTACTATGGCTACACCTTC
>TRBD2|NA|TRBV11-3|TRBJ2-1
CASSRNLAGSYNEQFF
TGTGCCAGCAGCCGGAACCTAGCGGGCTCCTACAATGAGCAGTTCTTC
>TRBD2|few|TRBV10-3|TRBJ2-7
CAIRGLAASYEQYF
TGTGCCATCAGAGGACTAGCGGCCTCCTACGAGCAGTACTTC
>NA|NA|TRBV6-1|TRBJ1-2
CASGARRYYGYTF
TGTGCCAGCGGGGCCCGGAGGTACTATGGCTACACCTTC
>NA|NA|TRBV6-1|TRBJ1-1
CASSDTQFEAFF
TGTGCCAGCAGTGATACACAGTTTGAAGCTTTCTTT
>NA|NA|TRBV7-9|TRBJ2-1
CASSPRQNSYNEQFF
TGTGCCAGCAGCCCCCGACAGAACTCCTACAATGAGCAGTTCTTC
>NA|NA|TRBV27|TRBJ1-1
CASSLLGNTEAFF
TGTGCCAGCAGTTTACTGGGAAACACTGAAGCTTTCTTT
>NA|NA|TRBV2|TRBJ2-7
CASWGRRGQYF
TGTGCCAGCTGGGGGAGGAGAGGGCAGTACTTC
>NA|NA|TRBV7-6|TRBJ1-4
CASSFGQIPAEKLFF
TGTGCCAGCAGCTTTGGACAGATCCCAGCCGAAAAACTGTTTTTT
>TRBD2|NA|TRBV6-5|TRBJ2-1
CASSYGGRAYNEQFF
TGTGCCAGCAGTTATGGTGGGAGGGCCTACAATGAGCAGTTCTTC
>NA|few|TRBV20-1|TRBJ1-1
CSVKGNTEAFF
TGCAGTGTTAAGGGAAACACTGAAGCTTTCTTT
>NA|few|TRBV7-2|TRBJ1-2
CASSLSQGAGGYTF
TGTGCCAGCAGCTTATCTCAAGGGGCCGGTGGCTACACCTTC
>NA|few|TRBV20-1|TRBJ1-2
CSARDNPNYGYTF
TGCAGTGCTAGAGATAACCCTAACTATGGCTACACCTTC
>NA|once|TRBV19|TRBJ1-5
CASTPDGSREQYFGPGNQPQHF
NA
>NA|medium-sized|TRBV7-2|TRBJ2-3
CASSHRDRSTDTQYF
TGTGCCAGCAGCCACCGGGACCGGAGCACAGATACGCAGTATTTT
>NA|NA|TRBV19|TRBJ2-7
CASSIYRNEQYF
TGTGCCAGTAGTATATACAGGAACGAGCAGTACTTC
>TRBD2|NA|TRBV28|TRBJ2-5
CASSPSGRYQETQYF
TGTGCCAGCAGCCCGAGCGGGAGATACCAAGAGACCCAGTACTTC
>TRBD1|medium-sized|TRBV7-2|TRBJ2-7
CASSSGTAPYEQYF
TGTGCCAGCAGCTCCGGGACAGCTCCTTACGAGCAGTACTTC
>TRBD1|NA|TRBV20-1|TRBJ1-6
CSARDRGRRYNSPLHF
TGCAGTGCTAGGGACAGGGGGAGACGGTATAATTCACCCCTCCACTTT
>NA|NA|TRBV6-2/TRBV6-3|TRBJ2-1
CASRGSSYNEQFF
TGTGCCAGCAGAGGAAGCTCCTACAATGAGCAGTTCTTC
>NA|few|TRBV7-2|TRBJ1-5
CASSPQRGGQPQHF
TGTGCCAGCAGCCCACAGAGGGGGGGTCAGCCCCAGCATTTT
>NA|NA|TRBV2|TRBJ2-5
CASSEFQGRETQYF
TGTGCCAGCAGTGAGTTTCAGGGACGAGAGACCCAGTACTTC
>NA|NA|TRBV5-1|TRBJ2-2
CASSLGATGTGELFF
TGCGCCAGCAGCTTAGGAGCTACAGGCACCGGGGAGCTGTTTTTT
>NA|NA|TRBV12-3/TRBV12-4|TRBJ1-5
CASSLGYQPQHF
TGTGCCAGCAGCCTTGGATATCAGCCCCAGCATTTT
>TRBD1|few|TRBV19|TRBJ1-2
CASSPLRPGDRDHGYTF
TGTGCCAGTAGTCCACTACGTCCTGGGGACAGGGACCATGGCTACACCTTC
>NA|NA|TRBV21-1|TRBJ1-5
CASSKSRVAGQPQHF
TGTGCCAGCAGCAAATCTCGGGTGGCGGGCCAGCCCCAGCATTTT
>NA|NA|TRBV7-9|TRBJ1-2
CASSLAGQNYGYTF
TGTGCCAGCAGCTTAGCCGGACAGAACTATGGCTACACCTTC
>NA|NA|TRBV7-9|TRBJ2-5
CASSKGSGGAGKETQYF
TGTGCCAGCAGCAAGGGGAGCGGTGGGGCAGGGAAGGAGACCCAGTACTTC
>NA|few|TRBV25-1|TRBJ1-6
CASSEYSGNSPLHF
TGTGCCAGCAGTGAATATAGTGGTAATTCACCCCTCCACTTT
>NA|once|TRBV7-2|TRBJ2-7
CASSYQDSHEQYF
TGTGCCAGCAGTTATCAGGACAGCCACGAGCAGTACTTC
>NA|NA|TRBV29-1|TRBJ1-6
CSVVRGLGPLHF
TGCAGCGTTGTAAGGGGGTTGGGACCCCTCCACTTT
>NA|once|TRBV24-1|TRBJ1-5
CATSDSRSWWAQHF
TGTGCCACCAGTGATTCACGGTCTTGGTGGGCCCAGCATTTT
>TRBD1|NA|TRBV20-1|TRBJ1-2
CSASTGGPHMGYGYTF
TGCAGTGCCTCCACAGGGGGCCCTCATATGGGATATGGCTACACCTTC
>NA|few|TRBV6-1|TRBJ1-1
CASRARGNTEAFF
TGTGCCAGCAGGGCCAGGGGGAACACTGAAGCTTTCTTT
>NA|NA|TRBV20-1|TRBJ1-1
CSATKTDTEAFF
TGCAGTGCTACAAAGACGGACACTGAAGCTTTCTTT
>NA|NA|TRBV20-1|TRBJ1-2
CSATGTLHGYTF
TGCAGTGCCACCGGGACACTCCATGGCTACACCTTC
>NA|NA|TRBV5-4|TRBJ2-7
CASSFGNRIYEQYF
TGTGCCAGCAGCTTCGGGAACAGGATCTACGAGCAGTACTTC
>TRBD1|NA|TRBV20-1|TRBJ2-1
CSARVPGTGVVGEQFF
TGCAGTGCTAGAGTGCCTGGGACAGGGGTTGTCGGTGAGCAGTTCTTC
>NA|NA|TRBV7-3|TRBJ1-1
CASSLTGPNTEAFF
TGTGCCAGCAGCTTAACGGGGCCAAACACTGAAGCTTTCTTT
>TRBD1|NA|TRBV18|TRBJ1-1
CASSPQQGMNTEAFF
TGTGCCAGCTCACCACAACAGGGGATGAACACTGAAGCTTTCTTT
>NA|NA|TRBV7-9|TRBJ2-1
CASSLASGDEQFF
TGTGCCAGCAGCTTAGCATCAGGCGATGAGCAGTTCTTC
>NA|few|TRBV7-9|TRBJ2-3
CATPGAPGTDTQYF
TGTGCCACCCCGGGGGCGCCGGGCACAGATACGCAGTATTTT
>NA|NA|TRBV27|TRBJ1-5
CASSQFSNQPQHF
TGTGCCAGCAGCCAGTTTAGCAATCAGCCCCAGCATTTT
>TRBD2|few|TRBV19|TRBJ2-3
CASRAPPVSGLAGSDTQYF
TGTGCCAGTAGGGCTCCTCCTGTTTCGGGACTAGCGGGATCAGATACGCAGTATTTT
>NA|NA|TRBV6-5|TRBJ1-2
CASSLDGDYGYTF
TGTGCCAGCAGTTTAGACGGGGACTATGGCTACACCTTC
>NA|NA|TRBV7-2|TRBJ2-1
CASSRTPPIQFF
TGTGCCAGCAGCCGGACCCCCCCGATACAGTTCTTC
>NA|NA|TRBV19|TRBJ1-2
CASSIGWEENGYTF
TGTGCCAGTAGTATCGGGTGGGAGGAAAATGGCTACACCTTC
>NA|few|TRBV5-1|TRBJ1-1
CASSRDRPNTEAFF
TGCGCCAGCAGCAGAGACAGACCGAACACTGAAGCTTTCTTT
>NA|once|TRBV7-9|TRBJ2-6
CASSPRDKSSSGANVLTF
TGTGCCAGCAGCCCCCGGGACAAGTCGTCCTCTGGGGCCAACGTCCTGACTTTC